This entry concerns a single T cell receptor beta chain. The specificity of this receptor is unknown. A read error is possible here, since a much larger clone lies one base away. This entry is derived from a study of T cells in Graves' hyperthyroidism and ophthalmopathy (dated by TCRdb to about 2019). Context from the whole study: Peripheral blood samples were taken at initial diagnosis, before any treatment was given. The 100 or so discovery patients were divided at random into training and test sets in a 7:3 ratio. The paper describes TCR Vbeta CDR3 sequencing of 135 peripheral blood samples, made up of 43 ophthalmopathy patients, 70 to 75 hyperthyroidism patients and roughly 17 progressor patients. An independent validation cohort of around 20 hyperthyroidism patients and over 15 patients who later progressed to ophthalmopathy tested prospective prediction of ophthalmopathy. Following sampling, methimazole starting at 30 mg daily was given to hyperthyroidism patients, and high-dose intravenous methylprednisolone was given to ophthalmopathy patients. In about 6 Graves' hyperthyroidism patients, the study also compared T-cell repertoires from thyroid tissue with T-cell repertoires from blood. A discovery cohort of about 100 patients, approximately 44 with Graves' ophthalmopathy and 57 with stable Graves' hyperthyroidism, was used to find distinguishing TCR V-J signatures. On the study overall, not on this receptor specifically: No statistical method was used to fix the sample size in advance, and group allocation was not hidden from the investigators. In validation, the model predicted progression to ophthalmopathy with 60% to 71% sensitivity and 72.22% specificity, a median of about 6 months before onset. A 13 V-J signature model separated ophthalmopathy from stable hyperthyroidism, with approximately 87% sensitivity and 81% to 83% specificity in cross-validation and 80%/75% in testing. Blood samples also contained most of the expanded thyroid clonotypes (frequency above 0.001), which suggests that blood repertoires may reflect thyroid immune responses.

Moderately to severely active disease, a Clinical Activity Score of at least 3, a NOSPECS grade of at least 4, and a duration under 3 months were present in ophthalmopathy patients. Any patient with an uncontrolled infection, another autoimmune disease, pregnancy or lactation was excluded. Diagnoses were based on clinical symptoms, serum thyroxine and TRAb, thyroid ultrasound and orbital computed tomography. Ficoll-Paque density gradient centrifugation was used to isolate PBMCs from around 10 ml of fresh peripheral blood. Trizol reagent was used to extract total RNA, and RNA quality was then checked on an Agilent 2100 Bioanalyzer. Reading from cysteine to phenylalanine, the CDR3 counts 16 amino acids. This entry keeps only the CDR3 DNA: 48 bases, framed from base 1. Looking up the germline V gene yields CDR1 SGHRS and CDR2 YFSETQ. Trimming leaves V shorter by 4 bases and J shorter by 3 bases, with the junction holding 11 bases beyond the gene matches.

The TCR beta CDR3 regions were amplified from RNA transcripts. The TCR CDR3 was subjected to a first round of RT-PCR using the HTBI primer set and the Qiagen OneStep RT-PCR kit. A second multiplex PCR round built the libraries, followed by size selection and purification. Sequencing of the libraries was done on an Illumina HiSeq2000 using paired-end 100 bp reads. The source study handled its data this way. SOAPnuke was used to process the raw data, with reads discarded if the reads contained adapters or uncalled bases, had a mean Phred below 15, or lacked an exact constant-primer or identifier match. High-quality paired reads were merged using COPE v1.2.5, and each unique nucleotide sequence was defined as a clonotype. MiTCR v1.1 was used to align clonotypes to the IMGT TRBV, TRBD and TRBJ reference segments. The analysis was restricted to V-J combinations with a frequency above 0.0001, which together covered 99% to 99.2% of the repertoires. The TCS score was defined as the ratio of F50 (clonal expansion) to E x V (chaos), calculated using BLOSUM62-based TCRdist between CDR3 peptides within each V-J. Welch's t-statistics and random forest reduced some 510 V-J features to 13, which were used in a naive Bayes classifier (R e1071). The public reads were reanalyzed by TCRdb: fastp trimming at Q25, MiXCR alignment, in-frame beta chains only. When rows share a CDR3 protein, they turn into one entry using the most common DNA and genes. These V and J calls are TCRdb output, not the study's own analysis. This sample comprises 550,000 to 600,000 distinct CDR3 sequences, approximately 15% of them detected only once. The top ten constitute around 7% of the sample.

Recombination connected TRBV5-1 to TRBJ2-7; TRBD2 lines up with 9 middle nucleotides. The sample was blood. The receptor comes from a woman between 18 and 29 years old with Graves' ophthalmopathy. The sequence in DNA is TGCGCCAGCAGCCTGGGGCCGGGGACTAGCCTCTACGAGCAGTACTTC. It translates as CASSLGPGTSLYEQYF.